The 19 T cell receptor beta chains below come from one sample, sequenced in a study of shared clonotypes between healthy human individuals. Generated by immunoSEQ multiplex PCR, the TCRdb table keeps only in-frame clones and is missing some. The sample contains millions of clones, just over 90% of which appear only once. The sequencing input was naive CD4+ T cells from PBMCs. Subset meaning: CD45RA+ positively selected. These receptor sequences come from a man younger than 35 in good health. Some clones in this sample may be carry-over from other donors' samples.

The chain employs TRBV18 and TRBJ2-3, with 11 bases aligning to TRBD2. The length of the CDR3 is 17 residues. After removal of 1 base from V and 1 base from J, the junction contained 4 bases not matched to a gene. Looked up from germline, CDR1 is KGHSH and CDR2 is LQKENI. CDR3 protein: CASSPRLAGGRTDTQYF. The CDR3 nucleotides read TGTGCCAGCTCACCACGGCTAGCGGGAGGCCGCACAGATACGCAGTATTTT. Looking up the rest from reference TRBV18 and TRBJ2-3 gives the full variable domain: NAGVMQNPRHLVRRRGQEARLRCSPMKGHSHVYWYRQLPEEGLKFMVYLQKENIIDESGMPKERFSAEFPKEGPSILRIQQVVRGDSAAYFCASSPRLAGGRTDTQYFGPGTRLTVL.

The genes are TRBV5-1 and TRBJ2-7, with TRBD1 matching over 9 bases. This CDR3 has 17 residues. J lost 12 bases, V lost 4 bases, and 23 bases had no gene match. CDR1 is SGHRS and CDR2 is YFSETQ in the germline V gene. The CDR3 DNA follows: TGCGCCAGCAGCCCCGGGACAGGGAGGGATGGCGGGAGTCGCCTGTACTTC. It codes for CASSPGTGRDGGSRLYF.

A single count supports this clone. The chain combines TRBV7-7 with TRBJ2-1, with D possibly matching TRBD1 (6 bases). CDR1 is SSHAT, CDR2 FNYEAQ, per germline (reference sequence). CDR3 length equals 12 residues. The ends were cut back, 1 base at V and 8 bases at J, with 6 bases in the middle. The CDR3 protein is CASSLGGHEQFF. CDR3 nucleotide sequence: TGTGCCAGCAGCTTAGGGGGGCATGAGCAGTTCTTC. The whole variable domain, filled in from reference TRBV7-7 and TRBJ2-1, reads GAGVSQSPRYKVTKRGQDVTLRCDPISSHATLYWYQQALGQGPEFLTYFNYEAQPDKSGLPSDRFSAERPEGSISTLTIQRTEQRDSAMYRCASSLGGHEQFFGPGTRLTVL.

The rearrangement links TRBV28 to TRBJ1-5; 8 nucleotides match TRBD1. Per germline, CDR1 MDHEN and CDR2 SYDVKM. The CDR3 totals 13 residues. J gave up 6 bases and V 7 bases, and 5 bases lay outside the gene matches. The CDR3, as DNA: TGTGCCAGCACCGGACAGGGAGGTCAGCCCCAGCATTTT. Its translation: CASTGQGGQPQHF. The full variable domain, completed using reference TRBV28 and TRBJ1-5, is DVKVTQSSRYLVKRTGEKVFLECVQDMDHENMFWYRQDPGLGLRLIYFSYDVKMKEKGDIPEGYSVSREKKERFSLILESASTNQTSMYLCASTGQGGQPQHFGDGTRLSIL.

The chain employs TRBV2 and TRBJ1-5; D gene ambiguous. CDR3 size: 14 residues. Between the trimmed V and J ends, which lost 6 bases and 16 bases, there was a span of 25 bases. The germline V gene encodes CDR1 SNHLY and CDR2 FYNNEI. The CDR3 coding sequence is TGTGCCAGCAGGTTACAGCCTTCGTCACCCATCAGCCATTTT. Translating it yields CASRLQPSSPISHF.

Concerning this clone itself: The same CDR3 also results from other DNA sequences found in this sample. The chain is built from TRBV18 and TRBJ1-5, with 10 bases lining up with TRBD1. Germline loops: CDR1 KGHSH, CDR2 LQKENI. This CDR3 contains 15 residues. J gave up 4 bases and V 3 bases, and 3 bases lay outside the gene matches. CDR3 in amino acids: CASSPPGQGNQPQHF. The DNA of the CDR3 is TGTGCCAGCTCACCCCCGGGACAGGGGAATCAGCCCCAGCATTTT.

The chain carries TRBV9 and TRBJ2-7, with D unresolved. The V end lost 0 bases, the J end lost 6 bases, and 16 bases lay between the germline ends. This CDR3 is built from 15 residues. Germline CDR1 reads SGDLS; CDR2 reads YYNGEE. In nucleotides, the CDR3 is TGTGCCAGCAGCGTAGACCCGGGTTCAAAGGGCGAGCAGTACTTC. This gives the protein CASSVDPGSKGEQYF.

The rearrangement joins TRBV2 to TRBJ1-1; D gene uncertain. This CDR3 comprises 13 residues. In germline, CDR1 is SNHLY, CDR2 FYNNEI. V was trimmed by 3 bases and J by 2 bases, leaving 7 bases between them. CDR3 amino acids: CASSDGLNTEAFF. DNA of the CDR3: TGTGCCAGCAGTGATGGCTTAAACACTGAAGCTTTCTTT.

The CDR3 loop is CASRSDGYEQYF. The CDR3 bases are TGTGCCAGCAGATCCGACGGGTACGAGCAGTACTTC. The rearrangement joins TRBV7-9 to TRBJ2-7, with D unresolved. Per germline, CDR1 SEHNR and CDR2 FQNEAQ (reference sequence). The CDR3 length is 12 residues. V lost 6 bases to trimming and J lost 4 bases, with 10 bases between them.

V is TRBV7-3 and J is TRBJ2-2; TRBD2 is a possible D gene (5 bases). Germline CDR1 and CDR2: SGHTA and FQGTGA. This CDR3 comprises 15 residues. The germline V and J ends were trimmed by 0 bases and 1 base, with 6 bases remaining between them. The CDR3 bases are TGTGCCAGCAGCTTAACGGCGGGGAACACCGGGGAGCTGTTTTTT. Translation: CASSLTAGNTGELFF.

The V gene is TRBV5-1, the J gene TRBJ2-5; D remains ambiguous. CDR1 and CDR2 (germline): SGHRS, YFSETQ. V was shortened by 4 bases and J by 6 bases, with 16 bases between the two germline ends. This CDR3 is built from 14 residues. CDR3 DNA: TGCGCCAGCAGCGAAGACCCATGGGGAAAGACCCAGTACTTC. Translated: CASSEDPWGKTQYF. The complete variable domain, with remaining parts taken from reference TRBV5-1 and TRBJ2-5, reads KAGVTQTPRYLIKTRGQQVTLSCSPISGHRSVSWYQQTPGQGLQFLFEYFSETQRNKGNFPGRFSGRQFSNSRSEMNVSTLELGDSALYLCASSEDPWGKTQYFGPGTRLLVL.

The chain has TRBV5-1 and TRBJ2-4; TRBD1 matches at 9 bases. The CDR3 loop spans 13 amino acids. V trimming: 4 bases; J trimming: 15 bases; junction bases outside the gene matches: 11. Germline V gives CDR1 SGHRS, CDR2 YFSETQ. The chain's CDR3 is CASSPRDRAYRYF. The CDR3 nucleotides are TGCGCCAGCAGCCCGAGGGACAGGGCTTATCGGTACTTC.

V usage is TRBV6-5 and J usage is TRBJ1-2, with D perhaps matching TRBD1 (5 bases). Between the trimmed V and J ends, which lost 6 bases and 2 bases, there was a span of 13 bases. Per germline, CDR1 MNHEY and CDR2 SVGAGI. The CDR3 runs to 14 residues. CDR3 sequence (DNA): TGTGCCAGCAGGCCAGGGCCAGGAAACTATGGCTACACCTTC. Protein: CASRPGPGNYGYTF.

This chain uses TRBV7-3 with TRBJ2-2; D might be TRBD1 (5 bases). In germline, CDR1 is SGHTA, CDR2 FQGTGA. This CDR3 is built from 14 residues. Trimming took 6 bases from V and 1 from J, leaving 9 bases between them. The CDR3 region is CASRPQGNTGELFF. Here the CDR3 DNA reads TGTGCCAGCAGGCCTCAGGGGAACACCGGGGAGCTGTTTTTT.

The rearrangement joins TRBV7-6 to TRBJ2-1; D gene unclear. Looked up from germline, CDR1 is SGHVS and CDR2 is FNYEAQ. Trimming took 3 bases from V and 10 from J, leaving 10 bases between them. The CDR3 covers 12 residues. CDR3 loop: CASSFRLGEQFF. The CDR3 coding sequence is TGTGCCAGCAGCTTCCGCCTCGGGGAGCAGTTCTTC.

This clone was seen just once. The CDR3 spells CASTAEAGTREQYF. In DNA, the CDR3 is TGTGCCAGCACTGCGGAAGCAGGGACTCGCGAGCAGTACTTC. The V and J genes are TRBV2 and TRBJ2-7; TRBD2 is a possible D gene (6 bases). The CDR3 is 14 amino acids. Germline loops: CDR1 SNHLY, CDR2 FYNNEI. Trimming took off 7 bases at V and 6 bases at J, with 19 bases between the two ends.

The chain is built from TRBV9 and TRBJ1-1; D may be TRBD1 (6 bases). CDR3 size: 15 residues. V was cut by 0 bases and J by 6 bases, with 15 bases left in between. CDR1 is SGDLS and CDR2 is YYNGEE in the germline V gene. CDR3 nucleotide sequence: TGTGCCAGCAGCGTAGACCAGGGGCTCCGGTCTGAAGCTTTCTTT. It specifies CASSVDQGLRSEAFF.

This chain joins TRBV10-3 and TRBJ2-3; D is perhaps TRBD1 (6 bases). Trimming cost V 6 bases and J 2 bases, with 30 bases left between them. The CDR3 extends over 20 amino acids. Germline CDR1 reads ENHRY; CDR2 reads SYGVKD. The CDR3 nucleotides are TGTGCCATCAGCAGGCAAGACAGGACCTACCCCATACAATACACAGATACGCAGTATTTT. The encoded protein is CAISRQDRTYPIQYTDTQYF.

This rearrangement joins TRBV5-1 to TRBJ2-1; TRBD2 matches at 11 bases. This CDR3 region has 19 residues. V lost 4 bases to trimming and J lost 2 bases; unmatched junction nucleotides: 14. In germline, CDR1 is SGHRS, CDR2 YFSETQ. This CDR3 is CASSGTGTLAGVTYNEQFF. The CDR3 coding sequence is TGCGCCAGCAGCGGGACAGGGACACTAGCGGGAGTAACCTACAATGAGCAGTTCTTC.